This T cell receptor beta chain derives from a study of T-cell reconstitution after alpha-beta-depleted transplantation in children. Whole-study findings and limits: T cells produced anew were the main source of T-cell counts and diversity one year after transplant. Two months or so post-transplant, alpha-beta T cells reportedly derived from several hundred expanded graft clones. Surviving recipient T cells and thymic progenitors produced the high day-60 TCRbeta diversity seen in some patients.

Unique molecular identifiers tagged the TCRbeta library. TCRdb re-analysed the PCR reads in MiXCR, keeping a single row per CDR3 protein. Here the sample spans about a million distinct CDR3 sequences, 25% to 30% being singletons. Trimming shortened V by 1 base and J by 2 bases, and 15 bases separated the two germline ends. Germline V gene data show CDR1 as LGHNA and CDR2 as YNFKEQ. This CDR3 region has 17 residues. This clonotype was seen a few times. Its cognate antigen is unknown. Sequenced material: PBMCs, mostly from graft donor cells, taken 360 days after TCRalphabeta/CD19-depleted stem cell transplant. This chain uses TRBV4-2 with TRBJ1-5; maybe TRBD1 (6 bases). The sequence derives from a boy less than two years old who had a stem cell transplant for SCID, so the T cells may come from the graft donor. The CDR3 coding sequence is TGTGCCAGCAGCCAAGTTGCAGGGGCCGGAGGCAATCAGCCCCAGCATTTT. Translation: CASSQVAGAGGNQPQHF.